This record concerns one TCR beta chain sequence. Antigen unknown. The sample originates from a study of Ad26.COV2.S vaccination and SARS-CoV-2 variants. Findings and limits, study-wide: An underestimation of total T cell responses may have resulted from the TCR breadth and depth analyses.

This CDR3 is 14 amino acids long. The germline gives CDR1 MNHEY, CDR2 SVGEGT. Germline trimming cut 6 bases from V and 1 base from J; bases unmatched to any gene: 2. Some clones are missing from TCRdb's copy, which holds only in-frame ones; the method was immunoSEQ multiplex PCR. The table shows fewer than 400,000 clones, with around 81% occurring only once. Treatment: around 19 received Ad26.COV2.S at low or high dose, single or two shots; roughly five received placebo; per-sample allocation not given. Material that was analyzed had been drawn on day 63 after the first vaccine or placebo injection. The clonotype was recovered from a person between 18 and 65 years old who received the Ad26.COV2.S COVID-19 vaccine or a placebo. The chain employs TRBV6-2 or TRBV6-3 and TRBJ2-2; 7 nucleotides line up with TRBD2. This sample comprised peripheral blood, obtained in a trial of Ad26.COV2.S vaccine versus placebo. The CDR3, as DNA: TGTGCCAGCAGCCGGACTAGGAACACCGGGGAGCTGTTTTTT. It encodes CASSRTRNTGELFF.